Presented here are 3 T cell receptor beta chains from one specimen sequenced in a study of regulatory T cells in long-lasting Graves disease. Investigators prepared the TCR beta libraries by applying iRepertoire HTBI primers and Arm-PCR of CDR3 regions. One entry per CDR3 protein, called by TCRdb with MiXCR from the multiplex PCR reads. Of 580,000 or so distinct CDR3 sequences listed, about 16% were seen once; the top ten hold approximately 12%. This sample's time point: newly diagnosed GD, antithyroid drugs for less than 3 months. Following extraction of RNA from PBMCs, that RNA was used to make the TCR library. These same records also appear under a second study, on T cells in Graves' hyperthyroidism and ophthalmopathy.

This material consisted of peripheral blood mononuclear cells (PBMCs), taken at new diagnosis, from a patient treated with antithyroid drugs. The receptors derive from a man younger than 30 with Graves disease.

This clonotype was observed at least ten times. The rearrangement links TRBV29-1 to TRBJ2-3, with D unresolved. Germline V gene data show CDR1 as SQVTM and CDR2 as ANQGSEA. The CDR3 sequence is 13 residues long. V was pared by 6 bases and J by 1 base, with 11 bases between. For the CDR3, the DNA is TGCAGCGTAGGACGAGGAGGCACAGATACGCAGTATTTT. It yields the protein CSVGRGGTDTQYF.

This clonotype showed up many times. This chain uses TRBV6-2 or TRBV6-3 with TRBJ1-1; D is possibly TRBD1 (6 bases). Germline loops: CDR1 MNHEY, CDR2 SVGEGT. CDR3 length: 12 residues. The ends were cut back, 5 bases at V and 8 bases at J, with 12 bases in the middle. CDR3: CASSGYREEAFF. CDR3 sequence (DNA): TGTGCCAGCAGTGGCTACAGGGAAGAAGCTTTCTTT.

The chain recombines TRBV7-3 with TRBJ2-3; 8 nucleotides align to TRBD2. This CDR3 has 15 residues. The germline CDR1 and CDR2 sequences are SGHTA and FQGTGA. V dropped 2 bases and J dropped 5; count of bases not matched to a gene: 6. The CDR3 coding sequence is TGTGCCAGCAGCTTAGCGGGAGGTTCGGTAGATACGCAGTATTTT. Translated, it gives CASSLAGGSVDTQYF.